The rows below give T cell receptor beta chains drawn from one sample of a study of blood T cell repertoires in COVID-19. Assay used: immunoSEQ multiplex PCR; TCRdb lists only in-frame clones, some missing. The sample yields around 300,000 clones, 85% to 90% seen once. The specimen was PBMCs or T cells enriched from blood (not recorded which). Receptors originate from a woman in her 30s who had recovered from COVID-19. Both conserved end residues are part of each CDR3. The order of the fields is CDR3 DNA, CDR3 protein, V gene, J gene, clone size, D gene. The D gene is left open where the match is weak. Size is omitted from some rows. Given values are once, few, many or a class for expanded clones.

CDR3nt: TGTGCCAGCACCTTTTGGGGACAGAATAATGAAAAACTGTTTTTT; CDR3aa: CASTFWGQNNEKLFF; v_gene: TRBV7-8; j_gene: TRBJ1-4; abundance: .; d_gene: TRBD1
CDR3nt: TGTGCCAGCAGAGAAGGGACAGGATGGGGCGGGGAGCTGTTTTTT; CDR3aa: CASREGTGWGGELFF; v_gene: TRBV27; j_gene: TRBJ2-2; abundance: .; d_gene: TRBD1
CDR3nt: TGTGCCAGCAGTCTCAGCGGGAGCCGCTACGAGCAGTACTTC; CDR3aa: CASSLSGSRYEQYF; v_gene: TRBV27; j_gene: TRBJ2-7; abundance: .; d_gene: TRBD2
CDR3nt: TGTGCTAGTGGTTTGGGGACATATCTCCAAGAGACCCAGTACTTC; CDR3aa: CASGLGTYLQETQYF; v_gene: TRBV12-5; j_gene: TRBJ2-5; abundance: few; d_gene: .
CDR3nt: TGTGCCAGCAGCGTAGGGAGCGGGAGATACAATGAGCAGTTCTTC; CDR3aa: CASSVGSGRYNEQFF; v_gene: TRBV9; j_gene: TRBJ2-1; abundance: .; d_gene: TRBD2
CDR3nt: TGTGCCAGCAGTCTAGCGGGAGGCCCCACAGATACGCAGTATTTT; CDR3aa: CASSLAGGPTDTQYF; v_gene: TRBV6-5; j_gene: TRBJ2-3; abundance: .; d_gene: TRBD2
CDR3nt: TGTGCCAGCAGCAGGGGACAGCCATTCTACGAGCAGTACTTC; CDR3aa: CASSRGQPFYEQYF; v_gene: TRBV5-4; j_gene: TRBJ2-7; abundance: .; d_gene: TRBD1
CDR3nt: TGTGCCAGCAGTTCAAGACTAGCATCGGGGGAGCAGTACTTC; CDR3aa: CASSSRLASGEQYF; v_gene: TRBV27; j_gene: TRBJ2-7; abundance: .; d_gene: TRBD2
CDR3nt: TGTGCCAGTAATGACAGGCCCAATCAGCCCCAGCATTTT; CDR3aa: CASNDRPNQPQHF; v_gene: TRBV19; j_gene: TRBJ1-5; abundance: .; d_gene: .
CDR3nt: TGTGCCAGCAGTTATGTACGAGGGAGAGGGTCCACTGAAGCTTTCTTT; CDR3aa: CASSYVRGRGSTEAFF; v_gene: TRBV6-2/TRBV6-3; j_gene: TRBJ1-1; abundance: .; d_gene: .
CDR3nt: TGTGCCAGCAGCTTAGGTAGCGGAACCTACAATGAGCAGTTCTTC; CDR3aa: CASSLGSGTYNEQFF; v_gene: TRBV7-9; j_gene: TRBJ2-1; abundance: .; d_gene: .
CDR3nt: TGTGCCAGCACCCCGACTAGCTCCTACAATGAGCAGTTCTTC; CDR3aa: CASTPTSSYNEQFF; v_gene: TRBV7-2; j_gene: TRBJ2-1; abundance: .; d_gene: .
CDR3nt: TGTGCCAGCAGCCCATGGACAGGGGGAACTGAAGCTTTCTTT; CDR3aa: CASSPWTGGTEAFF; v_gene: TRBV9; j_gene: TRBJ1-1; abundance: few; d_gene: TRBD1
CDR3nt: TGTGCCAGCAGCCTTCCGGGACAGGGATCACAAGCCTACGAGCAGTACTTC; CDR3aa: CASSLPGQGSQAYEQYF; v_gene: TRBV7-9; j_gene: TRBJ2-7; abundance: .; d_gene: TRBD1
CDR3nt: TGTGCCAGCAGCTTTGATAGCGGGACCGAAAATGAGCAGTTCTTC; CDR3aa: CASSFDSGTENEQFF; v_gene: TRBV5-4; j_gene: TRBJ2-1; abundance: .; d_gene: TRBD2
CDR3nt: TGTGCCAGCAGTTACCTCGCGGGAACCCTACTAGAGCAGTACTTC; CDR3aa: CASSYLAGTLLEQYF; v_gene: TRBV6-5; j_gene: TRBJ2-7; abundance: .; d_gene: .
CDR3nt: TGTGCCAGCAGCCAAACCCGGACAGTGGCGTTCTTC; CDR3aa: CASSQTRTVAFF; v_gene: TRBV14; j_gene: TRBJ2-1; abundance: once; d_gene: .